These 5 T cell receptor beta chains share one sample of origin, sequenced in a study of response to subunit inactivated influenza vaccine. TCRdb used MiXCR to reprocess the RT-PCR reads, holding one entry per CDR3 protein. The repertoire holds 430,000 or so distinct CDR3 sequences, with 11% as singletons. Material: PBMCs from blood, obtained more than 35 days after vaccination. The source of these receptors is a man in his forties or fifties who received an inactivated influenza vaccine.

At least ten counts were recorded for this clonotype. The chain couples TRBV4-2 to TRBJ2-1; TRBD2 agrees at 9 bases. The CDR3 has 16 residues. Germline V gene data show CDR1 as LGHNA and CDR2 as YNFKEQ. V lost 5 bases to trimming and J lost 5 bases; unmatched junction nucleotides: 10. The CDR3 spells CASSSLGGGADNEQFF. In nucleotides, the CDR3 is TGTGCCAGCAGCTCACTTGGCGGGGGGGCCGACAATGAGCAGTTCTTC.

The chain is built from TRBV28 and TRBJ2-1; the D gene is possibly TRBD2 (6 bases). This CDR3 is 14 amino acids long. Deletions cut 5 bases from V and 12 bases from J, with 20 bases between. Germline V gene lookup returns CDR1 MDHEN and CDR2 SYDVKM. The CDR3 region is CASSLPGDGRPQFF. DNA of the CDR3: TGTGCCAGCAGTCTCCCGGGGGACGGGCGGCCGCAGTTCTTC.

The chain couples TRBV28 to TRBJ2-1, with D possibly being TRBD1 or TRBD2 (6 bases each). Trimming removed 6 bases from V and 7 bases from J, with 16 bases in between. The CDR3 is made up of 14 amino acids. Germline values: CDR1 MDHEN, CDR2 SYDVKM. The CDR3 loop reads CASSVMGGRNEQFF. DNA for the CDR3: TGTGCCAGCAGCGTTATGGGGGGCCGGAATGAGCAGTTCTTC. Filled out from reference TRBV28 and TRBJ2-1, the complete variable domain reads DVKVTQSSRYLVKRTGEKVFLECVQDMDHENMFWYRQDPGLGLRLIYFSYDVKMKEKGDIPEGYSVSREKKERFSLILESASTNQTSMYLCASSVMGGRNEQFFGPGTRLTVL.

This clonotype was seen a handful of times. The rearrangement links TRBV7-6 to TRBJ2-5; TRBD1 matches at 9 bases. Germline CDR1 and CDR2: SGHVS and FNYEAQ. CDR3 length: 15 amino acids. Trimming removed 3 bases from V and 0 bases from J; junction bases left unmatched: 2. CDR3 in amino acids: CASSFGTGNQETQYF. The CDR3 DNA follows: TGTGCCAGCAGCTTCGGGACAGGGAACCAAGAGACCCAGTACTTC.

The V gene is TRBV3-1, the J gene TRBJ2-1, with D tentatively TRBD1 or TRBD2 (5 bases each). This CDR3 region has 15 residues. Germline CDR1 LGHDT, CDR2 YNNKEL (reference sequence). Trimming took 3 bases from V and 10 from J, leaving 19 bases between them. The CDR3 region has the DNA TGTGCCAGCAGCCAGCACCAACGGGGCCGCGGGGAGCAGTTCTTC. Its translation: CASSQHQRGRGEQFF.